The next 20 T cell receptor beta chains were all read from a single sample in a study of response to subunit inactivated influenza vaccine. TCRdb called the RT-PCR reads again in MiXCR, with one record for every CDR3 protein. The repertoire includes under 750,000 distinct CDR3 sequences, 12% of them detected once, and about 9.4% sits in the top ten. The sample consisted of PBMCs from blood, taken on the day of vaccination. The receptors were sampled from a man between 45 and 60 years old who received an inactivated influenza vaccine.

This clonotype has more than one count but fewer than ten. The junction shows a germline mismatch at one end, possibly a read error. The chain couples TRBV5-1 to TRBJ2-1; 12 bases agree with TRBD1. In germline, CDR1 is SGHRS, CDR2 YFSETQ. There are 14 residues in the CDR3. CDR3 protein: CASSITGTGGERIF. The CDR3 DNA is TGCGCCAGCAGCATAACCGGGACAGGGGGCGAGAGGATCTTC.

The chain couples TRBV5-1 to TRBJ2-2; D is ambiguous. The ends were cut back, 1 base at V and 6 bases at J, with 10 bases in the middle. The germline gives CDR1 SGHRS, CDR2 YFSETQ. There are 14 residues in the CDR3. The CDR3 is CASSLLVDAGELFF. The CDR3 coding sequence is TGCGCCAGCAGCTTGCTAGTCGATGCCGGGGAGCTGTTTTTT. Supplemented by reference TRBV5-1 and TRBJ2-2, the full variable domain reads KAGVTQTPRYLIKTRGQQVTLSCSPISGHRSVSWYQQTPGQGLQFLFEYFSETQRNKGNFPGRFSGRQFSNSRSEMNVSTLELGDSALYLCASSLLVDAGELFFGEGSRLTVL.

V usage is TRBV5-1 and J usage is TRBJ2-4; D ambiguous. Germline CDR1 and CDR2: SGHRS and YFSETQ. Trimming removed 2 bases at V and 0 bases at J, with 12 bases between. CDR3 length: 16 amino acids. The CDR3 nucleotides are TGCGCCAGCAGCTTAGACCCCTCTTTAGCCAAAAACATTCAGTACTTC. Amino acid sequence: CASSLDPSLAKNIQYF.

This clonotype was detected only a few times. This chain uses TRBV27 with TRBJ2-1, with 13 positions matching TRBD2. Germline-derived CDR1 and CDR2 are MNHEY and SMNVEV (reference sequence). J lost 6 bases, V lost 5 bases, and 7 bases had no gene match. The CDR3 covers 16 residues. The CDR3 DNA reads as TGTGCCAGCAGTCTCGGACTAGCGGGGGTTGCCAATGAGCAGTTCTTC. Its protein product is CASSLGLAGVANEQFF.

This clonotype was recorded a few times. The V gene is TRBV10-3, the J gene TRBJ2-4; D is unresolved. Germline CDR1 ENHRY, CDR2 SYGVKD. The CDR3 is 16 residues long. The ends were cut back, 2 bases at V and 0 bases at J, with 11 bases in the middle. This chain's CDR3 is CAISETAALAKNIQYF. The DNA of the CDR3 is TGTGCCATCAGTGAGACGGCCGCCCTAGCCAAAAACATTCAGTACTTC.

This clonotype was seen a handful of times. The chain combines TRBV2 with TRBJ1-3; D not certain. V gave up 0 bases and J gave up 0 bases, with 12 bases separating them. This CDR3 has 17 amino acids. Germline assignment: CDR1 SNHLY and CDR2 FYNNEI. The CDR3 DNA is TGTGCCAGCAGTGAAGCGTCAGGAAAGGTCTCTGGAAACACCATATATTTT. Translated, it gives CASSEASGKVSGNTIYF.

Only a few counts were recorded for this clonotype. The chain joins TRBV15 to TRBJ2-7; weak D call: TRBD1 (6 bases). This CDR3 region has 15 residues. Trimming shortened V by 0 bases and J by 1 base, and 10 bases separated the two germline ends. Germline values: CDR1 LNHNV, CDR2 YYDKDF (reference sequence). DNA of the CDR3: TGTGCCACCAGCAGAGAAAAGGGGGTATCCTACGAGCAGTACTTC. Amino acid sequence: CATSREKGVSYEQYF. The whole variable domain, remainder taken from reference TRBV15 and TRBJ2-7, is DAMVIQNPRYQVTQFGKPVTLSCSQTLNHNVMYWYQQKSSQAPKLLFHYYDKDFNNEADTPDNFQSRRPNTSFCFLDIRSPGLGDTAMYLCATSREKGVSYEQYFGPGTRLTVT.

The CDR3 region is CASSFGAGLYEQYF. CDR3 nucleotide sequence: TGTGCCAGCAGCTTTGGGGCAGGTTTATACGAGCAGTACTTC. V and J are TRBV12-3 or TRBV12-4 and TRBJ2-7; D perhaps matches TRBD1 (5 bases). Trimming removed 6 bases at V and 4 bases at J, with 16 bases between. CDR3 length: 14 amino acids.

This clonotype was picked up many times. The chain carries TRBV29-1 and TRBJ2-2, with 7 bases lining up with TRBD2. In germline, CDR1 is SQVTM, CDR2 ANQGSEA. The CDR3 is 16 residues long. J lost 8 bases, V lost 5 bases, and 17 bases had no gene match. The chain's CDR3 is CSVITVSIAGGGELFF. The DNA for the CDR3 is TGCAGCGTTATTACCGTATCTATAGCGGGCGGAGGGGAGCTGTTTTTT.

This clonotype was seen at least ten times. The chain has TRBV11-1 and TRBJ2-7; a possible D gene is TRBD1 (6 bases). The V gene lost 5 bases and the J gene lost 2 bases, with 10 bases spanning the gap. Looked up from germline, CDR1 is SGHAT and CDR2 is FQDESV (reference sequence). CDR3 length equals 13 residues. The CDR3 DNA follows: TGTGCCAGCAGCCAGGACAGACCCTACGAGCAGTACTTC. This encodes CASSQDRPYEQYF.

This chain connects TRBV29-1 to TRBJ2-1, with 10 bases lining up with TRBD2. Trimming at V came to 3 bases and at J to 2 bases, leaving 4 bases not matched to a gene. CDR1 is SQVTM, CDR2 ANQGSEA, per germline. The CDR3 totals 15 residues. This CDR3 reads CSVDGLAVTYNEQFF. The CDR3 nucleotides read TGCAGCGTTGATGGACTAGCGGTGACCTACAATGAGCAGTTCTTC.

V is TRBV6-4 and J is TRBJ2-6; perhaps TRBD2 as D (6 bases). V lost 10 bases and J lost 1, with 14 bases in between. Per germline, CDR1 MRHNA and CDR2 SNTAGT. The CDR3 spans 15 residues. The DNA for the CDR3 is TGTGCCATACCTAACGGGGGTTCTGGGGCCAACGTCCTGACTTTC. Translated: CAIPNGGSGANVLTF.

The gene calls are TRBV28 and TRBJ1-1; possibly TRBD1 for D (6 bases). Trimming left V 5 bases short and J 6 bases short, with 19 bases between. This CDR3 is 15 amino acids long. Germline CDR1 and CDR2: MDHEN and SYDVKM. The CDR3 protein is CASSTYRTEIPEAFF. The CDR3 DNA is TGTGCCAGCAGTACTTACCGGACAGAAATCCCTGAAGCTTTCTTT.

V is TRBV20-1 and J is TRBJ2-3; 7 bases match TRBD1. The CDR3 contains 13 residues. V dropped 1 base and J dropped 4; count of bases not matched to a gene: 2. CDR1 and CDR2 from the germline V gene are DFQATT and SNEGSKA (reference sequence). CDR3 nucleotide sequence: TGCAGTGCTAGAGTACAGGGGCCAGATACGCAGTATTTT. Residues: CSARVQGPDTQYF.

This clonotype was seen only a few times. This chain links TRBV3-1 with TRBJ1-1; no reliable D call. Germline assignment: CDR1 LGHDT and CDR2 YNNKEL (reference sequence). V was pared by 6 bases and J by 1 base, with 9 bases between. CDR3 length: 13 amino acids. CDR3 loop: CASSEGWNTEAFF. CDR3 DNA: TGTGCCAGCAGTGAGGGTTGGAACACTGAAGCTTTCTTT.

The chain couples TRBV5-1 to TRBJ1-1; unclear D gene. The CDR3 runs to 13 residues. Trimming left V 6 bases short and J 3 bases short, with 12 bases between. Per the germline V gene, CDR1 is SGHRS and CDR2 is YFSETQ. The CDR3 loop reads CASTVSFDTEAFF. The CDR3 DNA reads as TGCGCCAGCACCGTAAGCTTCGACACTGAAGCTTTCTTT.

This clonotype has ten or more counts. CDR3 residues: CASRQATGELFF. The CDR3 DNA sequence: TGCGCCAGCCGCCAAGCAACCGGGGAGCTGTTTTTT. The V call is TRBV5-1, the J call TRBJ2-2; D is ambiguous. Germline lookup yields CDR1 SGHRS and CDR2 YFSETQ. Trimming removed 7 bases at V and 5 bases at J, with 9 bases between. There are 12 residues in the CDR3.

V usage is TRBV6-2 or TRBV6-3 and J usage is TRBJ2-5; 11 bases fit TRBD2. With V trimmed by 6 bases and J by 4 bases, 4 bases remained unmatched. The CDR3 is 14 residues long. In germline, CDR1 is MNHEY, CDR2 SVGEGT. CDR3 region: CASSSGTSGETQYF. CDR3 bases: TGTGCCAGCAGCTCCGGGACTAGCGGAGAGACCCAGTACTTC.

This clonotype was seen repeatedly, ten times or more. The chain has TRBV7-2 and TRBJ2-5; no definite D call. Trimming stripped 5 bases from V and 5 bases from J, with 6 bases between. CDR1 is SGHTA and CDR2 is FQGNSA in the germline V gene. The CDR3 covers 11 residues. The CDR3 DNA follows: TGTGCCAGCAGCCTCTTTGAGACCCAGTACTTC. Protein sequence: CASSLFETQYF.

Ten or more counts support this clonotype. The chain has TRBV5-1 and TRBJ2-1, with TRBD2 matching 11 bases. The V segment lost 2 bases and the J segment 8 bases; nucleotides outside the gene matches: 12. CDR1 is SGHRS, CDR2 YFSETQ, per germline. CDR3 length: 17 residues. CDR3 coding DNA: TGCGCCAGCAGCTTAAATAGCGGGAGGGAAAAAGCCCATGAGCAGTTCTTC. It is translated as CASSLNSGREKAHEQFF.